This passage covers 16 T cell receptor beta chains from one sample sequenced in a study of OX40 agonist ivuxolimab in advanced cancers. Using immunoSEQ multiplex PCR, the repertoire was profiled, and TCRdb retains in-frame clones only, with some absent. This table holds roughly 60,000 clones, about 85% found once. This material consisted of CD4+ or CD8+ T cells sorted from blood, taken in a trial of the OX40 agonist ivuxolimab. All receptors come from an adult with an advanced solid tumor such as melanoma, head and neck, liver or kidney cancer.

The chain recombines TRBV5-1 with TRBJ2-7; 9 nucleotides match TRBD1. This CDR3 contains 14 residues. V trimming: 9 bases; J trimming: 5 bases; junction bases outside the gene matches: 12. Germline-derived CDR1 and CDR2 are SGHRS and YFSETQ. CDR3 nucleotide sequence: TGCGCCACCACCCCGGGACAGGGATCGGACGAGCAGTACTTC. This codes for CATTPGQGSDEQYF.

V and J are TRBV5-1 and TRBJ2-2; 8 nucleotides align to TRBD1. The CDR3 is made up of 13 amino acids. The trim removed 5 bases at V and 3 bases at J, leaving 0 bases unmatched. Germline lookup yields CDR1 SGHRS and CDR2 YFSETQ. This chain's CDR3 is CASRTGDTGELFF. The CDR3 DNA reads TGCGCCAGCAGGACAGGGGACACCGGGGAGCTGTTTTTT. Based on the CDR3 plus reference TRBV5-1 and TRBJ2-2, the full variable domain is KAGVTQTPRYLIKTRGQQVTLSCSPISGHRSVSWYQQTPGQGLQFLFEYFSETQRNKGNFPGRFSGRQFSNSRSEMNVSTLELGDSALYLCASRTGDTGELFFGEGSRLTVL.

The rearrangement joins TRBV19 to TRBJ1-2; tentative D call: TRBD1 (6 bases). Germline V gene sequence: CDR1 LNHDA, CDR2 SQIVND (reference sequence). The CDR3 loop spans 11 amino acids. V lost 9 bases and J lost 10, with 15 bases in between. DNA of the CDR3: TGTGCCAGCACCAACAGGGTTTACTACACCTTC. It codes for CASTNRVYYTF.

V and J are TRBV6-6 and TRBJ2-7, with 9 bases fitting TRBD1. CDR1 is MNHNY, CDR2 SVGAGI, per germline (reference sequence). Trimming took 8 bases from V and 1 from J; bases not matched to a gene: 3. The CDR3 length is 13 residues. The CDR3 protein is CASWDRDSYEQYF. The CDR3 DNA sequence: TGTGCCAGCTGGGACAGGGATTCCTACGAGCAGTACTTC.

The chain has TRBV30 and TRBJ2-4, with D maybe TRBD2 (7 bases). V was shortened by 8 bases and J by 5 bases, with 13 bases between the two germline ends. CDR1 is GTSNPN, CDR2 SVGIG, per germline (reference sequence). There are 12 residues in the CDR3. The chain's CDR3 is CARGGLQNIQYF. CDR3 bases: TGTGCCAGGGGGGGACTGCAAAACATTCAGTACTTC.

The J gene is TRBJ1-5, the V gene TRBV7-9; no definite D call. There are 14 residues in the CDR3. CDR1 SEHNR and CDR2 FQNEAQ come from the germline V gene (reference sequence). V lost 4 bases and J lost 7, with 14 bases in between. The CDR3 protein is CASSSENSEQPQHF. The CDR3 coding sequence is TGTGCCAGCAGCTCCGAGAACAGCGAACAGCCCCAGCATTTT.

This chain connects TRBV7-9 to TRBJ2-5; D not resolved. The CDR3 loop spans 12 amino acids. Germline CDR1 is SEHNR and CDR2 is FQNEAQ (reference sequence). Trimming stripped 2 bases from V and 4 bases from J, with 5 bases between. The CDR3 DNA is TGTGCCAGCAGCTTACTAGGAGAGACCCAGTACTTC. It is translated as CASSLLGETQYF.

The chain is built from TRBV5-1 and TRBJ2-1, with 9 bases aligning to TRBD2. The CDR3 loop spans 15 amino acids. CDR1 is SGHRS, CDR2 YFSETQ, per germline. V dropped 0 bases and J dropped 6; count of bases not matched to a gene: 4. The CDR3 nucleotides are TGCGCCAGCAGCTTGGGGCGGGAGGGCCTCAATGAGCAGTTCTTC. It translates to CASSLGREGLNEQFF.

The chain links TRBV6-4 to TRBJ1-2; D uncertain. The V gene's germline CDR1 is MRHNA and CDR2 SNTAGT. This CDR3 has 15 residues. V lost 2 bases and J 6 bases, leaving 16 bases between the germline ends. Written as DNA, the CDR3 is TGTGCCAGCAGTGACGCCGGCGCCAGTCGTGATGGCTACACCTTC. Translation: CASSDAGASRDGYTF.

The genes are TRBV9 and TRBJ1-1; no firm D call. Germline loops: CDR1 SGDLS, CDR2 YYNGEE. The CDR3 totals 14 residues. V was cut by 2 bases and J by 5 bases, with 13 bases left in between. CDR3 bases: TGTGCCAGCAGCGTCTCCGGGGAAGGGACTGAAGCTTTCTTT. This codes for CASSVSGEGTEAFF.

This chain links TRBV4-2 with TRBJ2-5, with 7 bases identical to TRBD2. Germline CDR1 LGHNA, CDR2 YNFKEQ. The CDR3 sequence is 12 residues long. V gave up 3 bases and J gave up 5 bases; unmatched junction bases: 0. The CDR3 sequence: CASSQGGETQYF. CDR3 in DNA: TGTGCCAGCAGCCAGGGGGGGGAGACCCAGTACTTC.

This clone was seen a handful of times. The chain recombines TRBV19 with TRBJ1-4; D is unresolved. The V end was cut by 10 bases, the J end by 3 bases, with 9 bases between. This CDR3 contains 12 residues. Germline CDR1 is LNHDA and CDR2 is SQIVND (reference sequence). This chain's CDR3 is CATTGANEKLFF. The CDR3 nucleotides are TGTGCCACGACCGGGGCTAATGAAAAACTGTTTTTT. The variable domain in full, with the rest retrieved from reference TRBV19 and TRBJ1-4, is DGGITQSPKYLFRKEGQNVTLSCEQNLNHDAMYWYRQDPGQGLRLIYYSQIVNDFQKGDIAEGYSVSREKKESFPLTVTSAQKNPTAFYLCATTGANEKLFFGSGTQLSVL.

The chain links TRBV19 to TRBJ2-3, with D possibly being TRBD2 (5 bases). The CDR3 length is 13 residues. The V end lost 6 bases, the J end lost 4 bases, and 11 bases lay between the germline ends. The germline CDR1 and CDR2 sequences are LNHDA and SQIVND (reference sequence). The CDR3: CASRDSVADTQYF. The CDR3 region has the DNA TGTGCCAGTAGGGATAGCGTCGCAGATACGCAGTATTTT.

The CDR3 region is CASSEDWYSNQPQHF. The CDR3 DNA is TGTGCCAGCAGTGAAGACTGGTATAGCAATCAGCCCCAGCATTTT. This chain uses TRBV6-1 with TRBJ1-5, with no clear D. CDR1 is MNHNS and CDR2 is SASEGT in the germline V gene. The germline V and J ends were trimmed by 1 base and 0 bases, with 7 bases remaining between them. The CDR3 spans 15 residues.

The chain joins TRBV30 to TRBJ2-7; tentatively, D is TRBD2 (6 bases). This CDR3 spans 14 amino acids. Germline V gives CDR1 GTSNPN, CDR2 SVGIG (reference sequence). V lost 3 bases to trimming and J lost 0 bases, with 12 bases between them. CDR3 nucleotide sequence: TGTGCCTGGAGCCCTGGGGGGAGCTCCTACGAGCAGTACTTC. Amino acid sequence: CAWSPGGSSYEQYF.

Regarding this clone: The same CDR3 arises from other DNA sequences in this sample as well. CDR3 nucleotides: TGTGCCAGCTCACCCTCTGGGGAGACCCAGTACTTC. Amino acids: CASSPSGETQYF. J is TRBJ2-5 and V is TRBV18; D is unresolved. Per germline, CDR1 KGHSH and CDR2 LQKENI. Trimming left V 3 bases short and J 5 bases short, with 7 bases between. This CDR3 has 12 residues.